This record looks at one T cell receptor (beta chain) sequence and its context. Its antigen remains unidentified. This record belongs to a study of vaccination effects on CD4 cells after COVID-19. The wider study: BNT162b2 vaccine or mRNA-1273 vaccine was given to participants in two doses.

Clones were sequenced by immunoSEQ multiplex PCR, and TCRdb holds only the in-frame ones, with some missing. Of 60,000 to 65,000 clones in the sample, about 71% are singletons; the top ten hold approximately 3.7%. Study results and caveats: At late timepoints after vaccination, vaccine- and infection-induced clones shrank markedly.

Ahead of sequencing, the ViraFEST assay grew antigen-specific CD4+ T cells using viral peptide pools. Cultured cells yielded isolated CD4+ T cells after 10 days. Vaccine recipients lacked prior SARS-CoV-2 infection and had negative nucleocapsid antibodies. This clonotype was obtained from a human donor who received a COVID-19 vaccine. The material sequenced was CD4+ T cells from PBMCs cultured with HCoV-OC43 spike peptides, taken before COVID-19 vaccination. Subset denoted: HCoV-OC43 spike overlapping peptide pool stimulation.

CDR3 DNA sequence: TGTGCCAGCAGTTTTACAGGGGAGGATGGCTACACCTTC. It yields the protein CASSFTGEDGYTF. V gene TRBV6-2 or TRBV6-3 combines with J gene TRBJ1-2; TRBD1 aligns across 7 bases. V was clipped by 4 bases and J by 6 bases; unmatched bases: 5. Germline CDR1 reads MNHEY; CDR2 reads SVGEGT. The CDR3 consists of 13 residues.